This is a list of T cell receptor beta chains from one sample in a study of neoadjuvant anti-PD-1 for oral cavity cancer. Repertoires were generated with immunoSEQ multiplex PCR, while TCRdb's copy carries only in-frame clones and drops some. The sample records approximately 74,000 clones, more than 80% being singletons. The source was PBMCs, collected before nivolumab (anti-PD-1) treatment. The receptors were sampled from a person aged 40 to 85 with oral cavity squamous cell carcinoma. The conserved cysteine and the conserved F or W are not part of the CDR3 here. The D gene is left open where the match is weak.

d_gene,j_gene,v_gene,CDR3aa
.,TRBJ1-1,TRBV27,ASRTYTEAF
.,TRBJ1-2,TRBV6-1,ASSEGGLANYGYT
TRBD2,TRBJ2-7,TRBV28,ASSLGGLAGAYEQY
.,TRBJ2-7,TRBV7-2,ASSLAIGEQY
TRBD1,TRBJ1-2,TRBV2,ASTPDRVGGYT
.,TRBJ1-4,TRBV5-6,ASSLTSRQVVDEKLF
.,TRBJ2-3,TRBV13,ASSFALLRTDTQY
.,TRBJ1-2,TRBV6-5,ASSYSGRDGYT
TRBD2,TRBJ2-3,TRBV7-9,ASSPWASGDTQY
TRBD2,TRBJ2-7,TRBV9,ASSASGTSGYEQY
.,TRBJ2-2,TRBV9,ASSGDLQNTGELF
.,TRBJ2-1,TRBV7-6,ASSLSRDFRNEQF
.,TRBJ1-1,TRBV2,ASSDRGYTEAF
TRBD1,TRBJ1-1,TRBV5-1,ASSLEDRTEAF
TRBD2,TRBJ2-7,TRBV6-6,ASSRTSGISYEQY
TRBD1,TRBJ1-5,TRBV28,ASVVTGGNMGNQPQH